This passage covers 10 T cell receptor beta chains from one sample sequenced in a study of somatic mutations in cytotoxic T cells in rheumatoid arthritis. Measured with immunoSEQ multiplex PCR; TCRdb has only the in-frame clones, and not every one. The data hold roughly 20,000 clones, with about four fifths observed a single time. The sample comprised CD8+ T cells sorted from blood. These receptors all stem from an adult with rheumatoid arthritis.

This clone came up once. CDR3 in amino acids: CASSVDSGSADEQYF. In nucleotides, the CDR3 is TGTGCCAGCAGTGTAGATAGCGGGAGCGCAGATGAGCAGTACTTC. The chain links TRBV6-1 to TRBJ2-7; 9 bases match TRBD2. The V gene end was trimmed by 4 bases and the J gene end by 7 bases; junction bases not matched to a gene: 11. CDR1 is MNHNS, CDR2 SASEGT, per germline. The CDR3 extends over 15 amino acids.

The table lists this clone with a count of one. This chain connects TRBV5-1 to TRBJ2-1; 8 nucleotides line up with TRBD1. From germline, CDR1 is SGHRS and CDR2 YFSETQ. The CDR3 runs 16 residues. The V and J ends lost 0 bases and 6 bases, in that order; junction bases with no gene match: 8. The CDR3: CASSLANPGGPNEQFF. In DNA, the CDR3 is TGCGCCAGCAGCTTGGCCAACCCAGGGGGCCCCAATGAGCAGTTCTTC. Combining the CDR3 with reference TRBV5-1 and TRBJ2-1 gives the whole variable domain KAGVTQTPRYLIKTRGQQVTLSCSPISGHRSVSWYQQTPGQGLQFLFEYFSETQRNKGNFPGRFSGRQFSNSRSEMNVSTLELGDSALYLCASSLANPGGPNEQFFGPGTRLTVL.

The chain employs TRBV7-9 and TRBJ1-1, with TRBD1 as a possible D gene (6 bases). The CDR3 has 15 amino acids. CDR1 is SEHNR and CDR2 is FQNEAQ in the germline V gene (reference sequence). Deletions cut 5 bases from V and 1 base from J, with 14 bases between. The DNA for the CDR3 is TGTGCCAGCAGCAACCCGACAGGACAGAACACTGAAGCTTTCTTT. It is translated as CASSNPTGQNTEAFF.

The chain links TRBV13 to TRBJ1-2; 7 positions agree with TRBD1. Germline V lookup: CDR1 PRHDT, CDR2 FYEKMQ (reference sequence). V was clipped by 8 bases and J by 8 bases; unmatched bases: 8. The CDR3 contains 12 residues. The CDR3 loop is CASDFSGGGYTF. CDR3 bases: TGTGCCAGCGACTTTTCAGGGGGGGGCTACACCTTC.

V gene TRBV7-9 combines with J gene TRBJ2-3, with D uncertain. V lost 3 bases to trimming and J lost 2 bases, with 9 bases between them. Germline CDR1 and CDR2: SEHNR and FQNEAQ (reference sequence). This CDR3 contains 14 residues. In DNA form, the CDR3 reads TGTGCCAGCAGCTTCTATGGTCCCACAGATACGCAGTATTTT. Its protein product is CASSFYGPTDTQYF. Full variable domain (missing parts from reference TRBV7-9 and TRBJ2-3): DTGVSQNPRHKITKRGQNVTFRCDPISEHNRLYWYRQTLGQGPEFLTYFQNEAQLEKSRLLSDRFSAERPKGSFSTLEIQRTEQGDSAMYLCASSFYGPTDTQYFGPGTRLTVL.

The V call is TRBV6-1, the J call TRBJ1-3; tentative D call: TRBD1 (6 bases). Per the germline V gene, CDR1 is MNHNS and CDR2 is SASEGT. The CDR3 runs 16 residues. V lost 0 bases and J lost 4, with 13 bases in between. The CDR3 spells CASSEAAYGTGNTIYF. CDR3 sequence (DNA): TGTGCCAGCAGTGAAGCGGCATACGGGACAGGAAACACCATATATTTT.

The CDR3 protein is CASSSTGGGELFF. The CDR3 DNA reads TGTGCCAGCAGTTCGACAGGGGGTGGGGAGCTGTTTTTT. The rearrangement joins TRBV6-5 to TRBJ2-2; 9 nucleotides line up with TRBD1. This CDR3 region has 13 residues. In germline, CDR1 is MNHEY, CDR2 SVGAGI. With V trimmed by 4 bases and J by 8 bases, 2 bases remained unmatched.

V usage is TRBV21-1 and J usage is TRBJ1-5; the table assigns TRBD1, which was not confirmed against the DNA. TRBV21-1 is designated a pseudogene. There are 15 residues in the CDR3. The CDR3 reads CASSLPNRVEQPQHF. Written as DNA, the CDR3 is TGTGCCAGCAGCCTTCCGAACAGGGTTGAGCAGCCCCAGCATTTT.

The chain combines TRBV19 with TRBJ2-1; TRBD2 is a possible D gene (5 bases). V lost 3 bases and J lost 7, with 10 bases in between. CDR1 and CDR2 from the germline V gene are LNHDA and SQIVND (reference sequence). This CDR3 region has 13 residues. Here the CDR3 DNA reads TGTGCCAGTAGTATCGGGGTCCAGAATGAGCAGTTCTTC. Translated, it gives CASSIGVQNEQFF.

The chain couples TRBV27 to TRBJ2-7; D perhaps matches TRBD2 (6 bases). V lost 1 base and J 2 bases, leaving 9 bases between the germline ends. Germline V lookup: CDR1 MNHEY, CDR2 SMNVEV (reference sequence). This CDR3 has 14 amino acids. The CDR3 DNA reads TGTGCCAGCAGTTTATTAGGAGGGACCTACGAGCAGTACTTC. It encodes CASSLLGGTYEQYF.